This T cell receptor beta chain was obtained from a study of T cell repertoires in ileal Crohn's disease. The overall study: All patients had surgery for stricturing (approximately 61%) or penetrating (around 39%) disease. The M6 sample came from neoterminal ileum during colonoscopy after surgery. Whole-study findings and limits: Endoscopy was done a median around seven months after surgery.

From germline, CDR1 is SGHAT and CDR2 FQNNGV. V lost 1 base and J 1 base, leaving 10 bases between the germline ends. This CDR3 spans 15 amino acids. Measured with immunoSEQ multiplex PCR; TCRdb has only the in-frame clones, and not every one. The data show roughly 4,000 clones, 60% to 80% seen once. Details on this clone: Its specificity is unknown. Distinct nucleotide sequences in the sample also encode this CDR3.

The sample's time point: neoterminal ileum biopsy at postoperative endoscopy, about 6 months after surgery. Eligibility required adulthood, ileal or ileocolonic Crohn's disease and indicated ileocolonic resection. The sequenced sample was ileal tissue. This receptor was obtained from an adult with Crohn's disease. This chain links TRBV11-2 with TRBJ1-1, with unresolved D. CDR3 sequence reads: CASSLVEGRNTEAFF. The CDR3 DNA is TGTGCCAGCAGCTTAGTGGAGGGAAGGAACACTGAAGCTTTCTTT.